The 23 T cell receptor beta chains presented below share a single source sample, sequenced in a study of breast tumors, draining lymph nodes, adjacent tissues. From the multiplex PCR reads, TCRdb called clonotypes with MiXCR, one entry per CDR3 protein. The sample contains about 180,000 distinct CDR3 sequences, roughly a third of which appear only once. Breast cancer patients provided tissue from their axillary draining lymph nodes. Sequencing was carried out using axillary lymph node tissue. Receptors were obtained from a female donor with breast cancer. Some clones in this sample may be carry-over from other donors' samples.

In its sample, this clonotype was seen many times. The rearrangement links TRBV24-1 to TRBJ2-7; maybe TRBD1 (5 bases). The CDR3 spans 12 residues. The germline gives CDR1 KGHDR, CDR2 SFDVKD. The ends were cut back, 10 bases at V and 2 bases at J, with 11 bases in the middle. The CDR3 loop reads CATQAETYEQYF. In DNA form, the CDR3 reads TGTGCCACACAGGCAGAAACCTACGAGCAGTACTTC.

This clonotype was detected many times. V is TRBV11-3 and J is TRBJ1-6; D ambiguous. This CDR3 spans 13 amino acids. V lost 8 bases to trimming and J lost 9 bases, with 14 bases between them. CDR1 is SGHNT and CDR2 is YENEEA in the germline V gene. In nucleotides, the CDR3 is TGTGCCAGCTCCGTCGGGCTAGGTTCACCCCTCCACTTT. Its translation is CASSVGLGSPLHF. The full variable domain, in which reference TRBV11-3 and TRBJ1-6 provide the parts outside the CDR3, is EAGVVQSPRYKIIEKKQPVAFWCNPISGHNTLYWYLQNLGQGPELLIRYENEEAVDDSQLPKDRFSAERLKGVDSTLKIQPAELGDSAVYLCASSVGLGSPLHFGNGTRLTVT.

The chain combines TRBV20-1 with TRBJ1-1, with 7 positions matching TRBD1. The CDR3 covers 15 residues. Germline assignment: CDR1 DFQATT and CDR2 SNEGSKA (reference sequence). The trim removed 2 bases at V and 1 base at J, leaving 7 bases unmatched. CDR3 loop: CSARRFGTENTEAFF. The CDR3, as DNA: TGCAGTGCTAGAAGGTTCGGGACAGAGAACACTGAAGCTTTCTTT.

This clonotype was counted at least ten times. The chain carries TRBV6-1 and TRBJ2-7; D is ambiguous. The V and J ends lost 7 bases and 4 bases respectively, with 5 bases between them. Germline V gives CDR1 MNHNS, CDR2 SASEGT. CDR3 length: 10 residues. Here the CDR3 reads CASMEYEQYF. The CDR3 DNA sequence: TGTGCCAGCATGGAGTACGAGCAGTACTTC.

This clonotype came up many times. The J gene is TRBJ1-2, the V gene TRBV2; no reliable D call. CDR3 length equals 12 residues. The V and J ends lost 3 bases and 4 bases respectively, with 6 bases between them. Germline CDR1 is SNHLY and CDR2 is FYNNEI. The CDR3, as DNA: TGTGCCAGCAGTGACCTTCGCTATGGCTACACCTTC. Translating gives CASSDLRYGYTF.

Regarding this clonotype: One base away lies a much larger clone, so this may be a sequencing read error. The chain uses TRBV4-1 and TRBJ2-7; no reliable D call. The CDR3 is made up of 13 amino acids. CDR1 is MGHRA and CDR2 is YSYEKL in the germline V gene. This chain's CDR3 is CASSRHNGPEQHF. The CDR3 DNA follows: TGCGCCAGCAGCCGCCACAATGGGCCCGAGCAGCACTTC.

Ten or more counts support this clonotype. The rearrangement uses TRBV3-1 and TRBJ1-6; D possibly corresponds to TRBD1 (5 bases). The germline CDR1 and CDR2 sequences are LGHDT and YNNKEL (reference sequence). The CDR3 sequence is 13 residues long. V lost 6 bases to trimming and J lost 5 bases, with 8 bases between them. CDR3 sequence: CASRGVDNSPLHF. Here the CDR3 DNA reads TGTGCCAGCAGAGGGGTGGATAATTCACCCCTCCACTTT.

This clonotype was detected ten times or more. The chain combines TRBV29-1 with TRBJ2-3, with 7 positions matching TRBD2. Germline V gives CDR1 SQVTM, CDR2 ANQGSEA. After removal of 2 bases from V and 6 bases from J, the junction contained 14 bases not matched to a gene. The CDR3 is 16 amino acids. CDR3 bases: TGCAGCGTTGAAAGTACCAGGACTAGAGCCGAGGATACGCAGTATTTT. Translation gives CSVESTRTRAEDTQYF.

This clonotype was observed many times. The chain joins TRBV6-1 to TRBJ2-2, with 9 positions matching TRBD1. With V trimmed by 8 bases and J by 5 bases, 9 bases remained unmatched. Germline values: CDR1 MNHNS, CDR2 SASEGT. This CDR3 contains 15 residues. The CDR3 coding sequence is TGTGCCAGCGGTTCCCACGGGACAGGGACCGGGGAGCTGTTTTTT. This translates into CASGSHGTGTGELFF.

This clonotype was counted many times. The J gene is TRBJ1-5, the V gene TRBV11-3, with a tentative D call TRBD1 (5 bases). Germline-derived CDR1 and CDR2 are SGHNT and YENEEA. This CDR3 is built from 13 residues. Trimming left V 1 base short and J 6 bases short, with 7 bases between. CDR3 DNA sequence: TGTGCCAGCAGCTTAGGGGGGATTCAGCCCCAGCATTTT. Protein product: CASSLGGIQPQHF.

This clonotype was recorded many times. This chain connects TRBV4-1 to TRBJ2-1; no definite D call. The V and J ends lost 4 bases and 4 bases respectively, with 8 bases between them. This CDR3 has 13 residues. The germline V gene has CDR1 MGHRA and CDR2 YSYEKL. CDR3: CASSPMGYNEQFF. CDR3 sequence (DNA): TGCGCCAGCAGCCCCATGGGTTACAATGAGCAGTTCTTC.

This clonotype came up many times. The chain combines TRBV11-3 with TRBJ2-1; 9 nucleotides agree with TRBD1. Losses at the gene ends were 5 bases for V and 8 bases for J; bases not matched to a gene: 10. Germline V CDR1 and CDR2: SGHNT, YENEEA. CDR3 length equals 15 residues. This CDR3 reads CASSIYRGLIYEQFF. In nucleotides, the CDR3 is TGTGCCAGCAGCATCTACAGGGGGCTTATATATGAGCAGTTCTTC.

A few counts support this clonotype. The V gene is TRBV11-3, the J gene TRBJ2-7, with 10 bases that match TRBD1. Germline CDR1 SGHNT, CDR2 YENEEA. Trimming took 5 bases from V and 4 from J; bases not matched to a gene: 2. This CDR3 region has 13 residues. CDR3 loop: CASSGGQGYEQYF. The CDR3 DNA follows: TGTGCCAGCAGCGGGGGACAGGGGTACGAGCAGTACTTC.

Note on this clonotype: At one of its ends the junction is not consistent with the germline gene, which may arise from a read error. J is TRBJ1-2 and V is TRBV9; possibly TRBD1 for D (6 bases). The CDR3 spans 14 residues. Per the germline V gene, CDR1 is SGDLS and CDR2 is YYNGEE. CDR3 sequence (DNA): TGTGCCAACAGCACGTGGGACATCAACTATGGCTACACCTTC. It specifies CANSTWDINYGYTF. The entire variable domain, with the rest obtained from reference TRBV9 and TRBJ1-2, is as follows: DSGVTQTPKHLITATGQRVTLRCSPRSGDLSVYWYQQSLDQGLQFLIQYYNGEERAKGNILERFSAQQFPDLHSELNLSSLELGDSALYFCANSTWDINYGYTFGSGTRLTVV.

The rearrangement uses TRBV6-1 and TRBJ1-4, with 7 bases aligning to TRBD1. V gave up 8 bases and J gave up 8 bases; unmatched junction bases: 23. The CDR3 consists of 18 residues. Germline V gene lookup returns CDR1 MNHNS and CDR2 SASEGT. The CDR3 nucleotides are TGTGCCAGCGGCCCGGGACAGCTCCTACTCACAACTCGGGAAAAACTGTTTTTT. Its protein is CASGPGQLLLTTREKLFF.

This clonotype was detected many times. The chain has TRBV20-1 and TRBJ2-2, with a possible D match to TRBD1 (6 bases). Germline CDR1 is DFQATT and CDR2 is SNEGSKA (reference sequence). V was clipped by 3 bases and J by 4 bases, with 18 bases between them. The CDR3 contains 16 residues. The CDR3 spells CSASSRQGYVTGELFF. CDR3 bases: TGCAGTGCTAGTTCCCGCCAGGGGTACGTCACCGGGGAGCTGTTTTTT.

The chain joins TRBV7-2 to TRBJ2-6, with TRBD2 matching 7 bases. The V gene's germline CDR1 is SGHTA and CDR2 FQGNSA. The CDR3 runs to 15 residues. Trimming cost V 5 bases and J 6 bases; bases outside gene matches: 7. CDR3 in DNA: TGTGCCAGCAGCCCCGGGGGGAGCCCGGCCAACGTCCTGACTTTC. It yields the protein CASSPGGSPANVLTF.

The V and J genes are TRBV7-3 and TRBJ1-2; D might be TRBD1 (6 bases). The length of the CDR3 is 15 residues. Germline V gene lookup returns CDR1 SGHTA and CDR2 FQGTGA. V lost 0 bases and J 3 bases, leaving 11 bases between the germline ends. The chain's CDR3 is CASSLTGGQYYGYTF. The CDR3 nucleotides are TGTGCCAGCAGCTTAACCGGGGGGCAGTACTATGGCTACACCTTC.

This clonotype was found a few times. A read error may account for a junction end that differs from germline. The chain has TRBV4-2 and TRBJ2-2, with 15 nucleotides matching TRBD2. Germline values: CDR1 LGHNA, CDR2 YNFKEQ. The CDR3 is 16 amino acids. The CDR3 sequence: CASSRTSGRATEELFF. The DNA of the CDR3 is TGTGCCAGCAGCCGGACTAGCGGGAGGGCCACCGAGGAGCTGTTTTTT.

Regarding this clonotype: A much larger clone lies a single base off, so this may be a read error. The J gene is TRBJ2-7, the V gene TRBV20-1; D may match TRBD1 or TRBD2 (5 bases each). Germline V gene lookup returns CDR1 DFQATT and CDR2 SNEGSKA (reference sequence). The CDR3 extends over 20 amino acids. The CDR3: CSARGRVLGPPSQFAYEQHF. CDR3 in DNA: TGCAGTGCTAGGGGAAGGGTTTTGGGACCACCTTCACAGTTCGCCTACGAGCAGCACTTC.

This clonotype was seen ten or more times. The chain recombines TRBV9 with TRBJ1-4, with D possibly TRBD1 on 6 matching bases. The CDR3 extends over 15 amino acids. The germline V gene encodes CDR1 SGDLS and CDR2 YYNGEE. Trimming removed 2 bases from V and 11 bases from J, with 19 bases in between. The CDR3 DNA reads as TGTGCCAGCAGCGTCACCGGGACACCGGCGGGGAAACTGTTTTTT. Amino acid sequence: CASSVTGTPAGKLFF.

Turning to this clonotype: A much larger clone differs by one base, so this may be a read error. The V gene is TRBV7-3, the J gene TRBJ2-1; D remains unclear. CDR3 length: 15 amino acids. Germline loops: CDR1 SGHTA, CDR2 FQGTGA. The CDR3 reads CASSLNAKLGNEQLF. The CDR3 DNA reads TGTGCCAGCAGCTTAAACGCCAAGCTTGGCAATGAGCAGCTCTTC.

The chain uses TRBV12-5 and TRBJ1-2; 7 bases fit TRBD1. CDR3 length: 13 residues. The germline V gene has CDR1 LGHNT and CDR2 FRNRAP. J was trimmed by 5 bases and V by 3 bases; bases with no gene match: 3. In DNA, the CDR3 is TGTGCTAGTGGTTTTCAGGGGGATTATGGCTACACCTTC. Protein sequence: CASGFQGDYGYTF.